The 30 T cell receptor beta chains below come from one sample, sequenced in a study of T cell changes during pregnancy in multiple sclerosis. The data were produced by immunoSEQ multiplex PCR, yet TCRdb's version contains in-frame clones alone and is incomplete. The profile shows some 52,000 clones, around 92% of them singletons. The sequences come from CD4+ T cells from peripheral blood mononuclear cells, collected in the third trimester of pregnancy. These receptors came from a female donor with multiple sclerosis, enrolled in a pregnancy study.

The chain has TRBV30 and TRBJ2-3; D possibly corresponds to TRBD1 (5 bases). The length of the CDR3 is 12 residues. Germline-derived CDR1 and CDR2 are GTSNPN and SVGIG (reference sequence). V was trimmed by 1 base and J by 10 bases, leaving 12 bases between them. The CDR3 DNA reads TGTGCCTGGAGTGGGACATTGGGGTCGCAGTATTTT. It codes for CAWSGTLGSQYF. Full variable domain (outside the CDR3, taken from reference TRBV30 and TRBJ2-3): SQTIHQWPATLVQPVGSPLSLECTVEGTSNPNLYWYRQAAGRGLQLLFYSVGIGQISSEVPQNLSASRPQDRQFILSSKKLLLSDSGFYLCAWSGTLGSQYFGPGTRLTVL.

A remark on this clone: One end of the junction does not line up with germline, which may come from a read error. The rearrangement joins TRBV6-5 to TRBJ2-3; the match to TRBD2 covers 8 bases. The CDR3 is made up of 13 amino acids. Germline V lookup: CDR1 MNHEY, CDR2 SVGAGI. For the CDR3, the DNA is TGTGCCAGCAGCCGGACTAGCAGAGATACGCAGTATTTT. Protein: CASSRTSRDTQYF.

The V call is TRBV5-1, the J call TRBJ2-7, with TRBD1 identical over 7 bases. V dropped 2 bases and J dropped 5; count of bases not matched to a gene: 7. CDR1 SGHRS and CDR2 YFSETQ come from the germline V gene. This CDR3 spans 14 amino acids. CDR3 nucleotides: TGCGCCAGCAGCTTCCAGGGGGACGGGGACGAGCAGTACTTC. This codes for CASSFQGDGDEQYF.

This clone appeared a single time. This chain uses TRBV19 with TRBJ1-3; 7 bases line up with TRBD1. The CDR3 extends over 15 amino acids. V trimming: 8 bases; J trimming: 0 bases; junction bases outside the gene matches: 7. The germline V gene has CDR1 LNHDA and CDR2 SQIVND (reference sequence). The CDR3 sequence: CASRQGGTSGNTIYF. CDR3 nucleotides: TGTGCCAGTCGGCAGGGGGGAACCTCTGGAAACACCATATATTTT. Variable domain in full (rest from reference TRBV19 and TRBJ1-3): DGGITQSPKYLFRKEGQNVTLSCEQNLNHDAMYWYRQDPGQGLRLIYYSQIVNDFQKGDIAEGYSVSREKKESFPLTVTSAQKNPTAFYLCASRQGGTSGNTIYFGEGSWLTVV.

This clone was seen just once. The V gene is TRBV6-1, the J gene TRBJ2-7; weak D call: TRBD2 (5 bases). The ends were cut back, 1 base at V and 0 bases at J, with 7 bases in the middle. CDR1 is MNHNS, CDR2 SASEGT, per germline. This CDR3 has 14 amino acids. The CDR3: CASSEVAGSYEQYF. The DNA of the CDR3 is TGTGCCAGCAGTGAAGTTGCGGGCTCCTACGAGCAGTACTTC.

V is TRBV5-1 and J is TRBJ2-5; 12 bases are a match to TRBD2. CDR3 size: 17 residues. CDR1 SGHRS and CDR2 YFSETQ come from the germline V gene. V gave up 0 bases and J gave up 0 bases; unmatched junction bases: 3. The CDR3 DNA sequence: TGCGCCAGCAGCTTGGCTAGCGGGAGGGCGTACCAAGAGACCCAGTACTTC. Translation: CASSLASGRAYQETQYF.

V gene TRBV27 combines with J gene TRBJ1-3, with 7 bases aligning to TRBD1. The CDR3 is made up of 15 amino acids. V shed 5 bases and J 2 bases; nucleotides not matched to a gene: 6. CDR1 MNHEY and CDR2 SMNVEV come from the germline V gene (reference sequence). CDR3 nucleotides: TGTGCCAGCAGTACCCGGACAGGAACTGGAAACACCATATATTTT. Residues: CASSTRTGTGNTIYF.

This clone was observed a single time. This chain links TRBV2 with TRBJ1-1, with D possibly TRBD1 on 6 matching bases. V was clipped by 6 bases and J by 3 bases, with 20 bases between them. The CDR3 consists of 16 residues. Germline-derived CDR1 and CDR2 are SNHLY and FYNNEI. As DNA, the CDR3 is TGTGCCAGCAGCGGTATACAGGGATTTGGGGACACTGAAGCTTTCTTT. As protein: CASSGIQGFGDTEAFF.

The CDR3 bases are TGTGCCAGCAGTTACTCGGGGACAGGGAATTACTATGGCTACACCTTC. It translates to CASSYSGTGNYYGYTF. V is TRBV6-5 and J is TRBJ1-2; 9 bases map to TRBD1. The V gene's germline CDR1 is MNHEY and CDR2 SVGAGI. V lost 0 bases, J lost 3 bases, and 5 bases stayed unmatched. This CDR3 has 16 residues.

The CDR3 DNA follows: TGTGCCAGCAGTGAAGTCTATGGGGCGGGGCGAGCCAAAAACATTCAGTACTTC. Encoded protein: CASSEVYGAGRAKNIQYF. The chain links TRBV6-1 to TRBJ2-4, with TRBD2 as a possible D gene (6 bases). The germline V and J ends were trimmed by 1 base and 0 bases, with 16 bases remaining between them. The CDR3 sequence is 18 residues long. Per germline, CDR1 MNHNS and CDR2 SASEGT.

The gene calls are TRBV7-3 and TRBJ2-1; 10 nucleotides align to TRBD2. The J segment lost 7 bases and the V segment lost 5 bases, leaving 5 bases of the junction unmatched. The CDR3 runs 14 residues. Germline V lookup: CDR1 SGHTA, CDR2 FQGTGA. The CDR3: CASSPSGGENEQFF. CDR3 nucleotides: TGTGCCAGCAGCCCTAGCGGGGGCGAAAATGAGCAGTTCTTC.

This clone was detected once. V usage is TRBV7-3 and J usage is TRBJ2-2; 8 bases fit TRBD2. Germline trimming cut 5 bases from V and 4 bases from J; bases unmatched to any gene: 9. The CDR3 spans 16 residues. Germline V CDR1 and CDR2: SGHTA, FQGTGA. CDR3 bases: TGTGCCAGCAGCCCCTTCGGGGGGGGTAGCACCGGGGAGCTGTTTTTT. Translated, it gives CASSPFGGGSTGELFF.

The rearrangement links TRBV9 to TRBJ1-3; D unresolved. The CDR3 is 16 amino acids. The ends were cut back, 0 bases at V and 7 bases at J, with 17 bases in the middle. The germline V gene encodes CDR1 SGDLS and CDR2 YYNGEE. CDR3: CASSVEGGRLGNTIYF. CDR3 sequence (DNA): TGTGCCAGCAGCGTAGAAGGAGGCAGGCTGGGCAACACCATATATTTT. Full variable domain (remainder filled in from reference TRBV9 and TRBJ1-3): DSGVTQTPKHLITATGQRVTLRCSPRSGDLSVYWYQQSLDQGLQFLIQYYNGEERAKGNILERFSAQQFPDLHSELNLSSLELGDSALYFCASSVEGGRLGNTIYFGEGSWLTVV.

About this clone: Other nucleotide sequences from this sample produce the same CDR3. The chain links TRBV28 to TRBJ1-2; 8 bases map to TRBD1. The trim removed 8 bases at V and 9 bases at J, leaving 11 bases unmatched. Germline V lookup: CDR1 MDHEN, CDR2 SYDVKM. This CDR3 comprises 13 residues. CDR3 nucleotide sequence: TGTGCCAGCGGGTCAGGGGGCGCGCATAGCTACACCTTC. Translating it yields CASGSGGAHSYTF.

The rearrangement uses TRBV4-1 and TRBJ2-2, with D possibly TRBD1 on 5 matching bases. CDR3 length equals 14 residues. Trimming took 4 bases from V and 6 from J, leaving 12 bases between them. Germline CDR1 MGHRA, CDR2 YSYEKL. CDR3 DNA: TGCGCCAGCAGCCCGATCCAGGGATCCGGGGAGCTGTTTTTT. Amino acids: CASSPIQGSGELFF.

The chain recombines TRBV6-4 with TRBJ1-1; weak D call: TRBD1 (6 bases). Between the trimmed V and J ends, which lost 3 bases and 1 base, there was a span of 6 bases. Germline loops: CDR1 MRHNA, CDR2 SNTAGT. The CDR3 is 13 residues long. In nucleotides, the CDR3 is TGTGCCAGCAGTGAACAGGGGAACACTGAAGCTTTCTTT. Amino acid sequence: CASSEQGNTEAFF.

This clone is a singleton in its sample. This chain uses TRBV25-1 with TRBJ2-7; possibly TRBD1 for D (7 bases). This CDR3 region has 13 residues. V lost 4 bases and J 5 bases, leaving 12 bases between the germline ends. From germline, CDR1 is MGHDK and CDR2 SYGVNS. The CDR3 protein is CASSGQGGHEQYF. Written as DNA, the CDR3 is TGTGCCAGCAGTGGCCAGGGGGGCCACGAGCAGTACTTC.

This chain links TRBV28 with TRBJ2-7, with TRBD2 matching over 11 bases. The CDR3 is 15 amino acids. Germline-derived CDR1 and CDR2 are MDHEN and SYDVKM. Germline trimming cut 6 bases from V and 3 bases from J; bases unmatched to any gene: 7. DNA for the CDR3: TGTGCCAGCAGCTCCGGGACTAGCGGCCACTACGAGCAGTACTTC. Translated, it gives CASSSGTSGHYEQYF.

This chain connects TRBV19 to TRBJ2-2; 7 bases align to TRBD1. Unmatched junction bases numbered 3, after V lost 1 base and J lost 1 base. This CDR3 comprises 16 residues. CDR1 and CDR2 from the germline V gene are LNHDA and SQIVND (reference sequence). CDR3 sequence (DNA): TGTGCCAGTAGTATAGTAGGGACAGAGAACACCGGGGAGCTGTTTTTT. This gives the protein CASSIVGTENTGELFF.

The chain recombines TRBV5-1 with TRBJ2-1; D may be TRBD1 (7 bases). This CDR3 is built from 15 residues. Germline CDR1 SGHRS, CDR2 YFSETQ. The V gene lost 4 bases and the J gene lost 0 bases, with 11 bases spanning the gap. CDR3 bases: TGCGCCAGCAGCCCGGGGGACAGCTCCTACAATGAGCAGTTCTTC. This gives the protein CASSPGDSSYNEQFF.

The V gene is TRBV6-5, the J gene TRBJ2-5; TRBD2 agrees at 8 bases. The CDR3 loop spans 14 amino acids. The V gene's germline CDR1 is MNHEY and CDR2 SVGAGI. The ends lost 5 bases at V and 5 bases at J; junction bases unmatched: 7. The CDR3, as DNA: TGTGCCAGCAGTCAGGGAGCGGGAGAGGAGACCCAGTACTTC. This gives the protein CASSQGAGEETQYF.

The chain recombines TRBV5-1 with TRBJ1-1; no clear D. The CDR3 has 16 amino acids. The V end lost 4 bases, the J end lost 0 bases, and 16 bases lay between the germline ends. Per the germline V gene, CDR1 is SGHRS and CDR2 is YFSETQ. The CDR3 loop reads CASSPNVGTMNTEAFF. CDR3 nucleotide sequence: TGCGCCAGCAGCCCAAATGTGGGCACCATGAACACTGAAGCTTTCTTT.

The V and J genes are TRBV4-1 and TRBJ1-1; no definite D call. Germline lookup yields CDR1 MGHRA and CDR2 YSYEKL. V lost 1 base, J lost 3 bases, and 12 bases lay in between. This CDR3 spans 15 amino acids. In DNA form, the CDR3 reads TGCGCCAGCAGCCAAGGAGGAGGCAGCCACACTGAAGCTTTCTTT. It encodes CASSQGGGSHTEAFF.

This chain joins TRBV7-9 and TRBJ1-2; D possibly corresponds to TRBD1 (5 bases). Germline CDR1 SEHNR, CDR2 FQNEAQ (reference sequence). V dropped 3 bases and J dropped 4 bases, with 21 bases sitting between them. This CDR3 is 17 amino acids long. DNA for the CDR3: TGTGCCAGCAGCTTCACGGAGGGATGGAGGAGGGGCTATGGCTACACCTTC. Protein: CASSFTEGWRRGYGYTF.

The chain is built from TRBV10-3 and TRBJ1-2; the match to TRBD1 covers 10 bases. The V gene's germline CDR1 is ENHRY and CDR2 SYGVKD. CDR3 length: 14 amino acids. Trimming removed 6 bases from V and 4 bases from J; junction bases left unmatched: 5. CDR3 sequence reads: CAISETGGGYGYTF. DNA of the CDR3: TGTGCCATCAGCGAGACAGGGGGCGGCTATGGCTACACCTTC.

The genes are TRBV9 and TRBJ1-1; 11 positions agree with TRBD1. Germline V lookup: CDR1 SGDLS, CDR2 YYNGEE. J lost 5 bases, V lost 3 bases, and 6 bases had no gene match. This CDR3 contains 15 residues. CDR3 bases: TGTGCCAGCAGCGGAAGGACAGGGGGCAGGACTGAAGCTTTCTTT. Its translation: CASSGRTGGRTEAFF.

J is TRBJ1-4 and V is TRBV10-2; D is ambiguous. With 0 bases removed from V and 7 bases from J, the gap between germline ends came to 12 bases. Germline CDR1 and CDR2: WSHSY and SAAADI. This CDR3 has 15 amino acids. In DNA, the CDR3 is TGCGCCAGCAGTGAGTCGGCAGGTCAAAGTGAAAAACTGTTTTTT. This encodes CASSESAGQSEKLFF.

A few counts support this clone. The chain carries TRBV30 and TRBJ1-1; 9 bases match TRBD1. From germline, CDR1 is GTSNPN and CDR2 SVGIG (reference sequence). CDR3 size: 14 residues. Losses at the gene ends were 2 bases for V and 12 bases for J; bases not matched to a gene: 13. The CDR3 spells CAWSPPAGTGSSFF. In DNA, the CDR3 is TGTGCCTGGAGTCCTCCAGCCGGGACAGGGAGTTCTTTCTTT.

Here the CDR3 reads CSAQVRGSTEAFF. CDR3 bases: TGCAGCGCCCAGGTGAGGGGGAGCACTGAAGCTTTCTTT. This rearrangement joins TRBV29-1 to TRBJ1-1, with a weak D call TRBD1 (6 bases). V lost 7 bases, J lost 4 bases, and 16 bases lay in between. The germline V gene encodes CDR1 SQVTM and CDR2 ANQGSEA. CDR3 length: 13 residues.

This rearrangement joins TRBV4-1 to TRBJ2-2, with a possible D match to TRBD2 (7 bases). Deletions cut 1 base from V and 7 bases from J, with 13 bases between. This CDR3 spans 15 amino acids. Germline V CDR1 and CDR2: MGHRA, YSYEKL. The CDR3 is CASSQAGGFVGELFF. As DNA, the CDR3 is TGCGCCAGCAGCCAAGCGGGGGGCTTCGTCGGGGAGCTGTTTTTT.